This T cell receptor (beta chain) was sequenced during a study of cytomegalovirus exposure and HLA in healthy donors. General observations from the study: The TCR clusters that emerged in the first cohort tended, a later analysis found, to co-occur in the approximately 130 validation repertoires. Across donors, most TCRs were seen rarely, yet some public ones were widespread.

Sequencing was performed with immunoSEQ multiplex PCR; in TCRdb, only in-frame clones are kept and a portion is missing. The sample shows some 170,000 clones, 84% of them seen only once. As to this clone: Its antigen is not known.

The CDR3 sequence is 15 residues long. The germline gives CDR1 LNHDA, CDR2 SQIVND (reference sequence). Losses at the gene ends were 5 bases for V and 2 bases for J; bases not matched to a gene: 4. The sequenced material came from PBMCs. This chain links TRBV19 with TRBJ1-2; 11 positions agree with TRBD1. This receptor was taken from a man aged 25-45 years in good health and CMV-seropositive. CDR3 amino acids: CASSPWDRGNYGYTF. CDR3 bases: TGTGCCAGTAGTCCCTGGGACAGGGGGAACTATGGCTACACCTTC.